These 22 T cell receptor beta chains originate from one sample sequenced in a study of blood T cells in healthy people across ages. Then a second PCR, running about 6 to 11 cycles, was carried out with a sample-barcoded 5' primer and a J-beta primer mix. TCRdb re-derived calls from the 5' RACE reads in MiXCR, one entry per CDR3 protein. The sample carries fewer than 2,000,000 distinct CDR3 sequences, around 40% recorded once. Source material: blood. These receptors were collected from a human donor in good health.

This clonotype was counted a few times. V is TRBV24-1 and J is TRBJ1-6; 7 nucleotides agree with TRBD1. Trimming took 5 bases from V and 8 from J; bases not matched to a gene: 5. The length of the CDR3 is 14 residues. CDR1 is KGHDR and CDR2 is SFDVKD in the germline V gene. The CDR3 is CATSVGTEDSPLHF. DNA for the CDR3: TGTGCCACCAGTGTCGGGACAGAGGATTCACCCCTCCACTTT.

V and J are TRBV7-9 and TRBJ2-7; D possibly corresponds to TRBD2 (6 bases). The CDR3 runs to 14 residues. V was pared by 5 bases and J by 5 bases, with 16 bases between. CDR1 and CDR2 from the germline V gene are SEHNR and FQNEAQ (reference sequence). CDR3 sequence (DNA): TGTGCCAGCAGCCAAGGGCTAGCGTGCAACGAGCAGTACTTC. This sequence encodes CASSQGLACNEQYF.

This clonotype was counted between two and nine times. The rearrangement uses TRBV5-1 and TRBJ1-5; D is perhaps TRBD1 (6 bases). Looked up from germline, CDR1 is SGHRS and CDR2 is YFSETQ. Between the trimmed V and J ends, which lost 0 bases and 6 bases, there was a span of 13 bases. This CDR3 comprises 15 residues. Written as DNA, the CDR3 is TGCGCCAGCAGCTTGGACGGGGGCATGGCTCAGCCCCAGCATTTT. It is translated as CASSLDGGMAQPQHF. Filled out from reference TRBV5-1 and TRBJ1-5, the complete variable domain reads KAGVTQTPRYLIKTRGQQVTLSCSPISGHRSVSWYQQTPGQGLQFLFEYFSETQRNKGNFPGRFSGRQFSNSRSEMNVSTLELGDSALYLCASSLDGGMAQPQHFGDGTRLSIL.

This clonotype was detected a few times. The chain combines TRBV2 with TRBJ2-6, with 9 bases identical to TRBD2. This CDR3 region has 16 residues. Trimming at V came to 8 bases and at J to 3 bases, leaving 8 bases not matched to a gene. Germline CDR1 reads SNHLY; CDR2 reads FYNNEI. The CDR3 DNA follows: TGTGCCAGCCAACGCGGGGGGGCAGGTGGGGCCAACGTCCTGACTTTC. Its translation is CASQRGGAGGANVLTF.

The chain recombines TRBV3-1 with TRBJ2-3; D is unclear. This CDR3 has 14 residues. V was pared by 1 base and J by 6 bases, with 11 bases between. CDR1 and CDR2 (germline): LGHDT, YNNKEL (reference sequence). CDR3 DNA: TGTGCCAGCAGCCAAGCTGAGTCCCAGGATACGCAGTATTTT. Residues: CASSQAESQDTQYF.

As concerns this clonotype: A read error may account for a junction end that differs from germline. The chain combines TRBV4-3 with TRBJ1-1; the D gene is possibly TRBD1 (5 bases). Germline V CDR1 and CDR2: LGHNA, YSLEER. This CDR3 has 15 residues. CDR3 residues: CANSRLSAGGTEAFF. CDR3 DNA: TGCGCCAACAGCCGACTATCAGCGGGGGGCACTGAAGCTTTCTTT.

Many counts were recorded for this clonotype. The chain is built from TRBV4-3 and TRBJ2-7; 10 positions match TRBD1. CDR1 LGHNA and CDR2 YSLEER come from the germline V gene. V trimming: 1 base; J trimming: 6 bases; junction bases outside the gene matches: 3. This CDR3 is 14 amino acids long. CDR3 amino acids: CASSQVWTGGEQYF. In nucleotides, the CDR3 is TGCGCCAGCAGCCAAGTTTGGACAGGGGGCGAGCAGTACTTC.

This sequence joins TRBV7-9 and TRBJ2-3; D might be TRBD2 (7 bases). V shed 7 bases and J shed 2 bases, with 13 bases lying between them. Germline lookup yields CDR1 SEHNR and CDR2 FQNEAQ (reference sequence). The CDR3 has 14 residues. CDR3 residues: CASTPGGLTDTQYF. In DNA, the CDR3 is TGTGCCAGCACACCCGGGGGGCTCACAGATACGCAGTATTTT.

This clonotype was observed a handful of times. The chain joins TRBV12-3 or TRBV12-4 to TRBJ1-2; D is possibly TRBD1 (5 bases). The CDR3 contains 15 residues. Trimming shortened V by 2 bases and J by 3 bases, and 13 bases separated the two germline ends. This CDR3 is CASSLLGGGDYGYTF. The DNA for the CDR3 is TGTGCCAGCAGTTTACTCGGCGGGGGGGACTATGGCTACACCTTC.

J is TRBJ1-4 and V is TRBV12-3 or TRBV12-4; 7 nucleotides align to TRBD1. The V segment lost 1 base and the J segment 7 bases; nucleotides outside the gene matches: 6. The CDR3 covers 15 residues. The CDR3: CASSLVGTDTEKLFF. The CDR3 DNA sequence: TGTGCCAGCAGTTTAGTTGGGACAGATACTGAAAAACTGTTTTTT.

This clonotype was observed a few times. The gene calls are TRBV29-1 and TRBJ2-1; TRBD1 matches 11 bases. Germline lookup yields CDR1 SQVTM and CDR2 ANQGSEA. V lost 7 bases, J lost 8 bases, and 13 bases stayed unmatched. This CDR3 region has 15 residues. CDR3 sequence (DNA): TGCAGCGCTGTGGGGTCCCGGACAGGGGGCGATGAGCAGTTCTTC. Amino acid sequence: CSAVGSRTGGDEQFF.

V gene TRBV20-1 combines with J gene TRBJ2-3; D is unresolved. V gave up 6 bases and J gave up 4 bases, with 8 bases separating them. Germline assignment: CDR1 DFQATT and CDR2 SNEGSKA (reference sequence). This CDR3 spans 11 amino acids. The CDR3 region has the DNA TGCAGTGCCCCTGACGCAGATACGCAGTATTTT. Translated: CSAPDADTQYF.

The J gene is TRBJ2-3, the V gene TRBV6-5, with D hard to call. With 2 bases removed from V and 0 bases from J, the gap between germline ends came to 6 bases. CDR3 length: 14 residues. Germline V CDR1 and CDR2: MNHEY, SVGAGI. The CDR3 sequence is CASSYGSSTDTQYF. In nucleotides, the CDR3 is TGTGCCAGCAGTTACGGCTCGAGCACAGATACGCAGTATTTT.

The chain employs TRBV12-5 and TRBJ2-2, with TRBD1 matching 7 bases. J lost 6 bases, V lost 2 bases, and 12 bases had no gene match. The germline CDR1 and CDR2 sequences are LGHNT and FRNRAP. CDR3 length: 17 residues. CDR3 in amino acids: CASGLTRQGLKSGELFF. In nucleotides, the CDR3 is TGTGCTAGTGGTTTGACCCGACAGGGCCTTAAGTCCGGGGAGCTGTTTTTT. The variable domain in full, with the rest retrieved from reference TRBV12-5 and TRBJ2-2, is DARVTQTPRHKVTEMGQEVTMRCQPILGHNTVFWYRQTMMQGLELLAYFRNRAPLDDSGMPKDRFSAEMPDATLATLKIQPSEPRDSAVYFCASGLTRQGLKSGELFFGEGSRLTVL.

In nucleotides, the CDR3 is TGTGCCAGCAGCTTGGAACCACAGGGATCGGGGGGCTACACCTTC. Protein: CASSLEPQGSGGYTF. The chain recombines TRBV13 with TRBJ1-2; D might be TRBD1 (6 bases). This CDR3 region has 15 residues. CDR1 is PRHDT and CDR2 is FYEKMQ in the germline V gene (reference sequence). The V end was cut by 3 bases, the J end by 8 bases, with 19 bases between.

The chain joins TRBV4-2 to TRBJ2-4; tentatively, D is TRBD1 (6 bases). Per the germline V gene, CDR1 is LGHNA and CDR2 is YNFKEQ. CDR3 length: 15 amino acids. Trimming stripped 3 bases from V and 9 bases from J, with 18 bases between. The CDR3 sequence is CASSHNFDRISIQYF. The CDR3 DNA is TGTGCCAGCAGCCATAATTTCGACAGGATCAGCATTCAGTACTTC.

The chain recombines TRBV7-2 with TRBJ2-3; a possible D gene is TRBD2 (5 bases). The CDR3 covers 15 residues. Germline V gene sequence: CDR1 SGHTA, CDR2 FQGNSA. V lost 1 base and J 6 bases, leaving 14 bases between the germline ends. CDR3 DNA sequence: TGTGCCAGCAGCTTAGAAGTCCAGCGAGGGGATACGCAGTATTTT. Encoded protein: CASSLEVQRGDTQYF.

The chain carries TRBV20-1 and TRBJ2-1; tentative D call: TRBD1 (5 bases). V was cut by 0 bases and J by 5 bases, with 17 bases left in between. This CDR3 spans 16 amino acids. Germline V gives CDR1 DFQATT, CDR2 SNEGSKA (reference sequence). The CDR3 sequence: CSARDPRQGGNNEQFF. In DNA, the CDR3 is TGCAGTGCTAGAGATCCTCGGCAGGGTGGTAACAATGAGCAGTTCTTC.

In its sample, this clonotype was seen a few times. This chain connects TRBV28 to TRBJ2-4; 7 nucleotides agree with TRBD2. The J call may be wrong; the DNA end is better matched by TRBJ2-7. The CDR3 spans 16 residues. CDR1 MDHEN and CDR2 SYDVKM come from the germline V gene. CDR3 DNA: TGTGCCAGCATTCCCTTCGGGGAGGGGAGTTCCTACGAGCAGTACTTC. The encoded protein is CASIPFGEGSSYEQYF.

A few counts support this clonotype. V gene TRBV6-5 combines with J gene TRBJ2-3; 8 nucleotides line up with TRBD1. The germline gives CDR1 MNHEY, CDR2 SVGAGI. V gave up 2 bases and J gave up 5 bases; unmatched junction bases: 6. The CDR3 is 15 amino acids. The CDR3: CASSYVTGGEDTQYF. CDR3 nucleotides: TGTGCCAGCAGTTACGTTACAGGGGGAGAAGATACGCAGTATTTT.

This clonotype was recorded once. The rearrangement uses TRBV28 and TRBJ1-5; 7 nucleotides agree with TRBD1. The CDR3 is 15 residues long. After removal of 4 bases from V and 2 bases from J, the junction contained 5 bases not matched to a gene. CDR1 is MDHEN, CDR2 SYDVKM, per germline. The CDR3: CASSSGQSRNQPQHF. CDR3 nucleotide sequence: TGTGCCAGCAGTTCGGGACAGTCACGCAATCAGCCCCAGCATTTT.

The V gene is TRBV6-2 or TRBV6-3, the J gene TRBJ2-4; D not certain. The CDR3 is 11 residues long. The V gene lost 1 base and the J gene lost 12 bases, with 7 bases spanning the gap. CDR1 and CDR2 from the germline V gene are MNHEY and SVGEGT. CDR3 DNA: TGTGCCAGCAGTTACTGGAACGATCAGTACTTC. This translates into CASSYWNDQYF.